The following is a T cell receptor (beta chain) sequence with its context. The data belong to a study of blood T cell repertoires in COVID-19. About the study: Acute-phase and convalescent COVID-19 samples originated in the United States, Italy and Spain.

Original handling: Estimates of nucleated cell counts were drawn from the amplification of reference gene primers. The repertoire was sequenced with immunoSEQ multiplex PCR; TCRdb's copy has only in-frame clones and lacks some. The V and J calls and clone size come from that table; D and trimming were worked out from the DNA. The top ten clones hold roughly 3.9% of a sample with under 200,000 clones, 80% to 90% of them seen once. Source material: peripheral blood. The receptor's source is a man between 18 and 29 years old with active or convalescent COVID-19.

In DNA form, the CDR3 reads TGTGCCAGCAGCTTATCGACGGGAACGGGCTATGGCTACACCTTC. Its protein is CASSLSTGTGYGYTF. V usage is TRBV9 and J usage is TRBJ1-2, with D hard to call. The germline V gene has CDR1 SGDLS and CDR2 YYNGEE. The CDR3 sequence is 15 residues long. The ends were cut back, 4 bases at V and 4 bases at J, with 17 bases in the middle.